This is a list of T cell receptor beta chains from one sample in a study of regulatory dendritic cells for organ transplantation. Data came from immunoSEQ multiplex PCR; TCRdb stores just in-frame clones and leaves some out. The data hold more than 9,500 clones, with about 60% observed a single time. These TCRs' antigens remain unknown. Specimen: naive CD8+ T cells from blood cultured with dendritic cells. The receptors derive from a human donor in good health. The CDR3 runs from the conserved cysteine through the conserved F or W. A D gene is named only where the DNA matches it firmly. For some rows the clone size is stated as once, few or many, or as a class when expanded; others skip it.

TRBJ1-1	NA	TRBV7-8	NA	CASSPYLSAVMNTEAFF	TGTGCCAGCAGCCCGTACCTGAGCGCCGTGATGAACACTGAAGCTTTCTTT
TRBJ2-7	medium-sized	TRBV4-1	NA	CASSQLAGTYEQYF	TGCGCCAGCAGCCAACTCGCAGGGACCTACGAGCAGTACTTC
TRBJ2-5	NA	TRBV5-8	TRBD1	CASSYGTGSKEETQYF	TGTGCCAGCAGCTACGGGACAGGGTCGAAAGAAGAGACCCAGTACTTC
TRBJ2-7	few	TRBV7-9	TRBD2	CASSLAGLAGIAYEQYF	TGTGCCAGCAGCTTAGCGGGACTAGCGGGGATAGCCTACGAGCAGTACTTC
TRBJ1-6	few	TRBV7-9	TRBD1	CASSLLTGNSPLHF	TGTGCCAGCAGTCTATTGACAGGGAATTCACCCCTCCACTTT
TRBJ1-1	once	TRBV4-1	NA	CASSQEGGKVEAFF	TGCGCCAGCAGCCAAGAGGGGGGGAAGGTTGAAGCTTTCTTT
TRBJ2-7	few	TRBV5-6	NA	CASSPNNHVEQYF	TGTGCCAGCAGCCCGAACAACCACGTCGAGCAGTACTTC
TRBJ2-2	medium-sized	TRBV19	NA	CASNQGIWELFF	TGTGCCAGTAACCAGGGTATCTGGGAGCTGTTTTTT
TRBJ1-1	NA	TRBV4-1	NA	CASSQDSMNTEAFF	TGCGCCAGCAGCCAGGACAGTATGAACACTGAAGCTTTCTTT
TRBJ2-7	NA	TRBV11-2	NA	CASSFGTTYEQYF	TGTGCCAGCAGCTTTGGGACAACCTACGAGCAGTACTTC
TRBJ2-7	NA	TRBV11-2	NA	CASSLGDNYEQYF	TGTGCCAGCAGCTTAGGGGACAACTACGAGCAGTACTTC
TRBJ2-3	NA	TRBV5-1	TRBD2	CASSLELAETDTQYF	TGCGCCAGCAGCTTGGAACTAGCGGAGACAGATACGCAGTATTTT
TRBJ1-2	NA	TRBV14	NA	CASSQGSTYGYTF	TGTGCCAGCAGCCAAGGGAGTACCTATGGCTACACCTTC
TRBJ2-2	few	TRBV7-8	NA	CASSLARGQPNTGELFF	TGTGCCAGCAGCTTAGCGAGGGGACAACCAAACACCGGGGAGCTGTTTTTT
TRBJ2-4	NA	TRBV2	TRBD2	CASSGIGGAKNIQYF	TGTGCCAGCAGTGGGATCGGGGGGGCCAAAAACATTCAGTACTTC
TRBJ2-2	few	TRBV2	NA	CASSSGRNTGELFF	TGTGCCAGCAGTTCCGGGAGAAACACCGGGGAGCTGTTTTTT
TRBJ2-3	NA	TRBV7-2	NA	CALRRADTQYF	TGTGCCCTTCGGAGAGCAGATACGCAGTATTTT
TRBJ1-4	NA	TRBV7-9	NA	CASTNGVRDGLIEKLFF	TGTGCCAGCACGAACGGGGTCCGCGACGGACTAATTGAAAAACTGTTTTTT
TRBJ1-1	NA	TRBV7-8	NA	CASSPGVGPTEAFF	TGTGCCAGCAGCCCAGGGGTGGGGCCCACTGAAGCTTTCTTT
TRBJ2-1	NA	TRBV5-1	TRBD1	CASSLQGPSSYNEQFF	TGCGCCAGCAGTTTACAGGGGCCCTCCTCCTACAATGAGCAGTTCTTC
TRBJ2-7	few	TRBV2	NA	CASRYLADSNYEQYF	TGTGCCAGCAGATATCTTGCGGACAGCAATTACGAGCAGTACTTC
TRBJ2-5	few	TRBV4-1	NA	CASSQEPGVVGETQYF	TGCGCCAGCAGCCAAGAGCCGGGAGTGGTTGGGGAGACCCAGTACTTC
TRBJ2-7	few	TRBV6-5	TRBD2	CASSVSGGAVYEQYF	TGTGCCAGCAGTGTTAGCGGGGGGGCCGTCTACGAGCAGTACTTC
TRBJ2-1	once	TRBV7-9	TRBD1	CASSRDRAYNEQFF	TGTGCCAGCAGTAGGGACAGGGCCTACAATGAGCAGTTCTTC
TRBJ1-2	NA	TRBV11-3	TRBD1	CASSLRDRGLGNYGYTF	TGTGCCAGCAGCTTACGGGACAGGGGGCTGGGGAACTATGGCTACACCTTC
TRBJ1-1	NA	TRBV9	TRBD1	CASSGSGTGEEAFF	TGTGCCAGCAGCGGTTCCGGGACAGGGGAAGAAGCTTTCTTT
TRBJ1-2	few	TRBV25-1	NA	CATGDGYGYTF	TGTGCCACCGGGGATGGCTATGGCTACACCTTC
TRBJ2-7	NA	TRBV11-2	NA	CASSISGLNEQYF	TGTGCCAGCAGCATATCGGGACTTAACGAGCAGTACTTC
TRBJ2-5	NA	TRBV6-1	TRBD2	CASSEGGRGSEETQYF	TGTGCCAGCAGTGAAGGCGGGCGGGGGTCAGAAGAGACCCAGTACTTC
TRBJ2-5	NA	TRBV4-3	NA	CASSEPTHPLEETQYF	TGCGCCAGCAGCGAGCCCACCCACCCCCTCGAAGAGACCCAGTACTTC
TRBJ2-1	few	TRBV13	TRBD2	CASSPSGAGGYNEQFF	TGTGCCAGCAGCCCTAGTGGGGCGGGGGGATACAATGAGCAGTTCTTC
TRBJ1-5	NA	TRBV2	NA	CASSPRGGNQPQHF	TGTGCCAGCAGTCCTCGGGGGGGCAATCAGCCCCAGCATTTT
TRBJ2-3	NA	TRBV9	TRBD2	CASSVGLAGGLSSTDTQYF	TGTGCCAGCAGCGTGGGACTAGCGGGGGGATTATCTAGCACAGATACGCAGTATTTT
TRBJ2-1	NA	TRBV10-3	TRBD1	CAISESRTGADEQFF	TGTGCCATCAGTGAGTCGAGGACAGGGGCGGATGAGCAGTTCTTC
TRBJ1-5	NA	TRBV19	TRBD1	CASSIEDRSNQPQHF	TGTGCCAGTAGTATAGAGGACAGGAGCAATCAGCCCCAGCATTTT
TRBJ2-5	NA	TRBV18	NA	CASSPLGRAQETQYF	TGTGCCAGCTCACCATTAGGCAGGGCTCAAGAGACCCAGTACTTC
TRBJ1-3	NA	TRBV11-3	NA	CASSFQGYSSGNTIYF	TGTGCCAGCAGCTTTCAGGGGTACAGCTCTGGAAACACCATATATTTT
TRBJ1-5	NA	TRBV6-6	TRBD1	CASSYTPGQGYQPQHF	TGTGCCAGCAGTTATACTCCGGGACAGGGGTATCAGCCCCAGCATTTT
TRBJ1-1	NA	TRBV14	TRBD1	CASSERTGLNTEAFF	TGTGCCAGCAGCGAGCGGACAGGGTTGAACACTGAAGCTTTCTTT
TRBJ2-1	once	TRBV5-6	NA	CASSSDREQFF	TGTGCCAGCAGCAGTGACAGGGAGCAGTTCTTC
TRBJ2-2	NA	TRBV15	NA	CATSRDLGALNTGELFF	TGTGCCACCAGCAGAGATCTGGGGGCCCTTAACACCGGGGAGCTGTTTTTT
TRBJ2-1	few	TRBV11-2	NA	CASSSSVGDEQFF	TGTGCCAGCAGCTCTAGCGTAGGGGATGAGCAGTTCTTC
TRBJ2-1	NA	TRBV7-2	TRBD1	CASSPGQGPYNEQFF	TGTGCCAGCAGCCCTGGACAGGGACCCTACAATGAGCAGTTCTTC
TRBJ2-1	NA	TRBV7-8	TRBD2	CASSTRGGLNEQFF	TGTGCCAGCAGTACTCGGGGGGGCCTAAATGAGCAGTTCTTC
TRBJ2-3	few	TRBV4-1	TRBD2	CASKERAGLSTDTQYF	TGCGCCAGCAAAGAGAGAGCGGGATTGAGCACAGATACGCAGTATTTT
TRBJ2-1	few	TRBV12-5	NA	CASGLNNEQFF	TGTGCTAGTGGCTTAAACAATGAGCAGTTCTTC
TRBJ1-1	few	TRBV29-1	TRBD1	CSVVGDRGTEAFF	TGCAGCGTCGTAGGTGACAGGGGGACTGAAGCTTTCTTT
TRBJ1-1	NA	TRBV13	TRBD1	CASSLTGGTGTEAFF	TGTGCCAGCAGCTTGACAGGGGGGACGGGCACTGAAGCTTTCTTT
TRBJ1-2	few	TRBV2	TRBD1	CASSGFAGQGANDGYTF	TGTGCCAGCAGTGGATTTGCAGGACAGGGGGCGAATGATGGCTACACCTTC
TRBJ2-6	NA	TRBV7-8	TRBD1	CASDRGLSGANVLTF	TGTGCCAGTGACAGGGGACTCTCTGGGGCCAACGTCCTGACTTTC
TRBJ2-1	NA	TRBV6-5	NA	CASSYTGVSYNEQFF	TGTGCCAGCAGTTACACGGGAGTCTCCTACAATGAGCAGTTCTTC
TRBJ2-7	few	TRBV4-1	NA	CASSQVQAPYEQYF	TGCGCCAGCAGCCAAGTCCAGGCACCTTACGAGCAGTACTTC
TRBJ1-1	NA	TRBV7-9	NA	CASSLQEAFF	TGTGCCAGCTCTTTACAAGAAGCTTTCTTT
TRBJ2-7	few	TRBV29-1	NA	CSVYLDTYEQYF	TGCAGCGTTTATCTTGACACCTACGAGCAGTACTTC
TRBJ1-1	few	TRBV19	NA	CASSPWIGDENTEAFF	TGTGCCAGTAGCCCCTGGATAGGGGATGAGAACACTGAAGCTTTCTTT
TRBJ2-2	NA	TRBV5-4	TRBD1	CASSLTGQGGVPGELFF	TGTGCCAGCAGCTTGACCGGACAGGGCGGAGTCCCCGGGGAGCTGTTTTTT
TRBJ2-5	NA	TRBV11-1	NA	CASSPSPRERETQYF	TGTGCCAGCAGCCCCTCCCCCCGGGAGAGGGAGACCCAGTACTTC